The rows below give T cell receptor beta chains drawn from one sample of a study of T cell changes during pregnancy in multiple sclerosis. Data came from immunoSEQ multiplex PCR; TCRdb stores just in-frame clones and leaves some out. The data show over 55,000 clones, with 85% to 90% seen just once and approximately 5.3% held by the top ten. Sequencing used peripheral blood from another person, used as feeder cells. The source of these receptors is a human donor whose cells served as feeder cells for cultures in a pregnancy study. Both conserved end residues are part of each CDR3. D genes are given only for firm matches. Size is omitted from some rows. Given values are once, few, many or a class for expanded clones.

clone_size: .
d_call: TRBD1
v_call: TRBV5-5
j_call: TRBJ2-5
cdr3_length: 15
cdr3_nt: TGTGCCAGCAGTTTTCCTACAGGGGGACAAGAGACCCAGTACTTC
cdr3_aa: CASSFPTGGQETQYF

clone_size: .
d_call: .
v_call: TRBV7-8
j_call: TRBJ1-1
cdr3_length: 13
cdr3_nt: TGTGCCAGCAGCTTAATGGTGGGGACTGAAGCTTTCTTT
cdr3_aa: CASSLMVGTEAFF

clone_size: .
d_call: .
v_call: TRBV7-9
j_call: TRBJ2-5
cdr3_length: 18
cdr3_nt: TGTGCCAGCAGCTCGTGGGGGACGACGTCCATTGTGCAAGAGACCCAGTACTTC
cdr3_aa: CASSSWGTTSIVQETQYF

clone_size: .
d_call: .
v_call: TRBV29-1
j_call: TRBJ2-5
cdr3_length: 13
cdr3_nt: TGCAGCGTCCTCAGGGGATACCAAGAGACCCAGTACTTC
cdr3_aa: CSVLRGYQETQYF

clone_size: .
d_call: .
v_call: TRBV27
j_call: TRBJ1-1
cdr3_length: 15
cdr3_nt: TGTGCCAGCAGTCGTTGGGACTTACTGAACACTGAAGCTTTCTTT
cdr3_aa: CASSRWDLLNTEAFF

clone_size: .
d_call: TRBD1
v_call: TRBV5-6
j_call: TRBJ1-2
cdr3_length: 15
cdr3_nt: TGTGCCAGCAGCCTCTTCGACAGGGGTGGCTATGGCTACACCTTC
cdr3_aa: CASSLFDRGGYGYTF

clone_size: .
d_call: .
v_call: TRBV5-1
j_call: TRBJ2-5
cdr3_length: 14
cdr3_nt: TGCGCCAGCAGCTTGGCGCAGGCCTCAGAGACCCAGTACTTC
cdr3_aa: CASSLAQASETQYF

clone_size: few
d_call: .
v_call: TRBV7-2
j_call: TRBJ1-5
cdr3_length: 13
cdr3_nt: TGTGCCAGCAGCGTGACCATCGAGCAGCCCCAGCATTTT
cdr3_aa: CASSVTIEQPQHF

clone_size: few
d_call: .
v_call: TRBV5-6
j_call: TRBJ2-7
cdr3_length: 14
cdr3_nt: TGTGCCAGCAGCGCCAGCCGTCTGAGGGCCGAGCAGTACTTC
cdr3_aa: CASSASRLRAEQYF

clone_size: .
d_call: TRBD2
v_call: TRBV5-1
j_call: TRBJ2-5
cdr3_length: 16
cdr3_nt: TGCGCCAGCAGCTTTCTCACCCTAGCGGGGAAAGAGACCCAGTACTTC
cdr3_aa: CASSFLTLAGKETQYF

clone_size: .
d_call: .
v_call: TRBV11-2
j_call: TRBJ1-5
cdr3_length: 16
cdr3_nt: TGTGCCAGCAGCTTAGGTGGAGGCTATAGCAATCAGCCCCAGCATTTT
cdr3_aa: CASSLGGGYSNQPQHF

clone_size: .
d_call: .
v_call: TRBV20-1
j_call: TRBJ1-1
cdr3_length: 11
cdr3_nt: TGCAGTGCTAGAAAGAGCACTGAAGCTTTCTTT
cdr3_aa: CSARKSTEAFF

clone_size: .
d_call: .
v_call: TRBV5-4
j_call: TRBJ1-1
cdr3_length: 12
cdr3_nt: TGTGCCAGCAGCTTCCTGGGAGGGTTGGCTTTCTTT
cdr3_aa: CASSFLGGLAFF

clone_size: .
d_call: TRBD2
v_call: TRBV5-4
j_call: TRBJ2-3
cdr3_length: 14
cdr3_nt: TGTGCCAGCAGGCTAGCGGGGAGCACAGATACGCAGTATTTT
cdr3_aa: CASRLAGSTDTQYF

clone_size: few
d_call: .
v_call: TRBV2
j_call: TRBJ1-5
cdr3_length: 13
cdr3_nt: TGTGCCAGCCAAGGGGAGGGGAATCAGCCCCAGCATTTT
cdr3_aa: CASQGEGNQPQHF

clone_size: .
d_call: TRBD1
v_call: TRBV19
j_call: TRBJ1-1
cdr3_length: 15
cdr3_nt: TGTGCCAGTAGTCCCAGTACCGGGACAGGGATTGAAGCTTTCTTT
cdr3_aa: CASSPSTGTGIEAFF

clone_size: .
d_call: TRBD2
v_call: TRBV7-6
j_call: TRBJ2-5
cdr3_length: 17
cdr3_nt: TGTGCCAGCAGCCAGGGACTAGCGGGAGAGTACCAAGAGACCCAGTACTTC
cdr3_aa: CASSQGLAGEYQETQYF

clone_size: .
d_call: TRBD1
v_call: TRBV5-1
j_call: TRBJ2-5
cdr3_length: 16
cdr3_nt: TGCGCCAGCAGTCGGGGACAGGGGGGGTACCAAGAGACCCAGTACTTC
cdr3_aa: CASSRGQGGYQETQYF

clone_size: once
d_call: TRBD1
v_call: TRBV5-1
j_call: TRBJ1-1
cdr3_length: 13
cdr3_nt: TGCGCCAGCAGTACAGGGGAATGGGGTGAAGCTTTCTTT
cdr3_aa: CASSTGEWGEAFF

clone_size: .
d_call: TRBD1
v_call: TRBV14
j_call: TRBJ1-5
cdr3_length: 17
cdr3_nt: TGTGCCAGCAGCCAACGGGACAGGGGGGATAGCAATCAGCCCCAGCATTTT
cdr3_aa: CASSQRDRGDSNQPQHF

clone_size: .
d_call: .
v_call: TRBV5-5
j_call: TRBJ1-1
cdr3_length: 14
cdr3_nt: TGTGCCAGCAGCTTGGATTGGGTTAGTCTTGAAGCTTTCTTT
cdr3_aa: CASSLDWVSLEAFF

clone_size: .
d_call: .
v_call: TRBV6-5
j_call: TRBJ2-1
cdr3_length: 13
cdr3_nt: TGTGCCAGCACCCTAGGTCCCTGGTACGAGCAGTTCTTC
cdr3_aa: CASTLGPWYEQFF

clone_size: few
d_call: TRBD2
v_call: TRBV4-3
j_call: TRBJ2-5
cdr3_length: 14
cdr3_nt: TGCGCCAGCAGCCAAGATAGCGGGAGAGAGACCCAGTACTTC
cdr3_aa: CASSQDSGRETQYF

clone_size: .
d_call: TRBD1
v_call: TRBV10-1
j_call: TRBJ2-4
cdr3_length: 13
cdr3_nt: TGCGCCAGCAGTGCATCGACAGGGAACATTCAGTACTTC
cdr3_aa: CASSASTGNIQYF

clone_size: .
d_call: .
v_call: TRBV7-4
j_call: TRBJ1-1
cdr3_length: 14
cdr3_nt: TGTGCCAGCAGCTTTCGGGACCAGGACACTGAAGCTTTCTTT
cdr3_aa: CASSFRDQDTEAFF

clone_size: .
d_call: .
v_call: TRBV13
j_call: TRBJ1-4
cdr3_length: 13
cdr3_nt: TGTGCCAGCACGAGGGGGGAAGGTGAAAAACTGTTTTTT
cdr3_aa: CASTRGEGEKLFF

clone_size: .
d_call: .
v_call: TRBV7-5
j_call: TRBJ1-6
cdr3_length: 15
cdr3_nt: TGTGCCAGAAGCTTAGCGGCCTTGGGGTATTCACCCCTCCACTTT
cdr3_aa: CARSLAALGYSPLHF

clone_size: once
d_call: .
v_call: TRBV7-3
j_call: TRBJ2-1
cdr3_length: 12
cdr3_nt: TGTGCCAGCAGCCTTAGAGGCAATGAGCAGTTCTTC
cdr3_aa: CASSLRGNEQFF

clone_size: .
d_call: .
v_call: TRBV10-1
j_call: TRBJ2-7
cdr3_length: 13
cdr3_nt: TGCGCCAGCAGTGAGTCTGGGGGTGGCGAGCAGTACTTC
cdr3_aa: CASSESGGGEQYF

clone_size: .
d_call: .
v_call: TRBV5-1
j_call: TRBJ2-5
cdr3_length: 15
cdr3_nt: TGCGCCAGCAGCGGGGGGGCAGGGAACCAAGAGACCCAGTACTTC
cdr3_aa: CASSGGAGNQETQYF